This T cell receptor (beta chain) came from a study of metastatic and nonmetastatic thyroid tumors. At the level of the study: Malignant thyroid and benign thyroid patients provided blood and tumor or nodule tissue whose repertoires were compared.

A note on this clone: What it binds is not known.

The entire patient cohort was treatment-naive prior to thyroid surgery. Study-wide points: The reported finding was significantly higher TCR beta diversity in malignant thyroid tumors relative to benign nodules, in blood and tumor.

Authors' methods: To classify distant metastasis in papillary thyroid cancer, a model was built from CDR3 differences across clinicopathological groups. TCRdb reprocessed the PCR reads using MiXCR. It is TCRdb's table, rather than the study itself, that gives the V and J calls and clone size. Found here are roughly 14,000 clones, roughly 28% of them singletons; the top ten hold around 21%. With 4 bases clipped from V and 2 bases from J, the junction kept 12 bases outside the gene matches. Germline loops: CDR1 SGHAT, CDR2 FQNNGV. The CDR3 length is 17 residues. Sequencing was done on a sample of tumor tissue. This sequence joins TRBV11-2 and TRBJ1-2, with TRBD1 matching 8 bases. The clonotype originates from a female donor with papillary thyroid cancer or a benign thyroid nodule (not recorded which). Some clones in this sample may be carry-over from other donors' samples. The CDR3 is CASSSGYQGASNYGYTF. CDR3 nucleotide sequence: TGTGCCAGCAGCTCAGGATATCAGGGGGCGTCCAACTATGGCTACACCTTC. Complete variable domain (other parts from reference TRBV11-2 and TRBJ1-2): EAGVAQSPRYKIIEKRQSVAFWCNPISGHATLYWYQQILGQGPKLLIQFQNNGVVDDSQLPKDRFSAERLKGVDSTLKIQPAKLEDSAVYLCASSSGYQGASNYGYTFGSGTRLTVV.